These 19 T cell receptor beta chains came from one sample sequenced in a study of T cells after yellow fever vaccination (dated by TCRdb to between 2017 and 2020). Libraries were built with 5' RACE. Sequencing relied on an Illumina HiSeq 2500. The public reads were quality trimmed at Q25 with fastp and then assembled into clones with MiXCR by TCRdb, keeping productive beta chains. Rows with one shared CDR3 protein collapse into an entry with the most common genes and DNA. In all, the sample holds about 350,000 distinct CDR3 sequences, and 7% to 9% of those were seen once. Roughly a sixth of the sample goes to the ten largest clones. What this sample's treatment or condition label stands for: live attenuated yellow fever vaccine strain. The specimen comprised PBMCs, sampled roughly 46 days after the first yellow fever vaccination. These receptors originate from a young man who received the YFV17D yellow fever vaccine.

This clonotype came up many times. This sequence joins TRBV5-1 and TRBJ2-7; TRBD2 matches at 7 bases. Germline V gene lookup returns CDR1 SGHRS and CDR2 YFSETQ. Germline trimming cut 0 bases from V and 2 bases from J; bases unmatched to any gene: 2. The CDR3 is made up of 14 amino acids. The CDR3 nucleotides are TGCGCCAGCAGCTTGGAGACTAGCCCCTACGAGCAGTACTTC. Amino acids: CASSLETSPYEQYF.

Only a few counts were recorded for this clonotype. The V call is TRBV2, the J call TRBJ1-1; possible D gene TRBD1, 6 bases. The CDR3 spans 14 residues. In germline, CDR1 is SNHLY, CDR2 FYNNEI. The germline V and J ends were trimmed by 4 bases and 6 bases, with 15 bases remaining between them. CDR3 sequence: CASSAGARVSEAFF. The CDR3 nucleotides read TGTGCCAGCAGTGCAGGGGCGCGGGTCTCTGAAGCTTTCTTT.

The chain combines TRBV7-2 with TRBJ1-6, with unresolved D. V was cut by 5 bases and J by 10 bases, with 15 bases left in between. This CDR3 has 14 amino acids. The germline V gene encodes CDR1 SGHTA and CDR2 FQGNSA. CDR3 sequence: CASSPSGSRSPLHF. In DNA, the CDR3 is TGTGCCAGCAGCCCGTCAGGAAGTAGGTCACCCCTCCACTTT.

The V gene is TRBV6-5, the J gene TRBJ1-2; no reliable D call. Germline V gives CDR1 MNHEY, CDR2 SVGAGI. This CDR3 is 15 amino acids long. Trimming left V 2 bases short and J 0 bases short, with 10 bases between. The CDR3 DNA reads TGTGCCAGCAGTTACATGGGGATTTCTAACTATGGCTACACCTTC. Translation gives CASSYMGISNYGYTF.

V gene TRBV6-1 combines with J gene TRBJ2-2, with D perhaps matching TRBD1 (7 bases). This CDR3 comprises 18 residues. Germline loops: CDR1 MNHNS, CDR2 SASEGT. The V end was cut by 5 bases, the J end by 6 bases, with 25 bases between. Here the CDR3 reads CASSQGGHHPPDPGELFF. DNA for the CDR3: TGTGCCAGCAGTCAGGGGGGACACCATCCCCCCGACCCCGGGGAGCTGTTTTTT.

This clonotype was seen only a few times. V is TRBV6-5 and J is TRBJ2-1; 7 bases fit TRBD2. This CDR3 has 14 residues. Germline lookup yields CDR1 MNHEY and CDR2 SVGAGI. The trim removed 4 bases at V and 6 bases at J, leaving 6 bases unmatched. The CDR3 coding sequence is TGTGCCAGCAGTTCGGTGCGGGGGTTCAATGAGCAGTTCTTC. It is translated as CASSSVRGFNEQFF.

This clonotype turned up a few times. The rearrangement joins TRBV5-1 to TRBJ2-1; D not resolved. V was shortened by 4 bases and J by 10 bases, with 24 bases between the two germline ends. The germline V gene encodes CDR1 SGHRS and CDR2 YFSETQ. This CDR3 is built from 16 residues. CDR3 bases: TGCGCCAGCAGCCCATCGAACGTTGTCCAAACCGGGGAGCAGTTCTTC. Its protein is CASSPSNVVQTGEQFF.

This clonotype was picked up a small number of times. The chain is built from TRBV10-3 and TRBJ1-5; D gene ambiguous. V dropped 1 base and J dropped 6 bases, with 13 bases sitting between them. The CDR3 loop spans 15 amino acids. The germline CDR1 and CDR2 sequences are ENHRY and SYGVKD. CDR3 sequence (DNA): TGTGCCATCAGTGAGTTAGAGGGTACGGGTCAGCCCCAGCATTTT. It encodes CAISELEGTGQPQHF.

This clonotype was observed a few times. CDR3 amino acids: CSARRGMRLNQPQHF. In DNA, the CDR3 is TGCAGTGCTAGACGGGGGATGCGGCTGAATCAGCCCCAGCATTTT. This rearrangement joins TRBV20-1 to TRBJ1-5, with a weak D call TRBD1 (5 bases). The V and J ends lost 2 bases and 4 bases respectively, with 15 bases between them. The CDR3 has 15 residues. Germline values: CDR1 DFQATT, CDR2 SNEGSKA (reference sequence).

This chain uses TRBV27 with TRBJ2-5, with no clear D. Germline CDR1 MNHEY, CDR2 SMNVEV (reference sequence). The CDR3 sequence is 15 residues long. V was clipped by 7 bases and J by 2 bases, with 17 bases between them. The CDR3 sequence: CASMRRAVQQETQYF. The DNA for the CDR3 is TGTGCCAGCATGAGAAGAGCAGTACAACAAGAGACCCAGTACTTC.

About this clonotype itself: This could be a read error, since a much larger clone is one nucleotide away. The chain is built from TRBV5-1 and TRBJ1-3; no reliable D call. Germline assignment: CDR1 SGHRS and CDR2 YFSETQ. This CDR3 has 13 residues. The CDR3 loop reads CASSLGAGNTISF. The CDR3 nucleotides are TGCGCCAGCAGCTTGGGGGCTGGAAACACCATATCTTTT.

V usage is TRBV4-3 and J usage is TRBJ1-2; no definite D call. The germline V and J ends were trimmed by 0 bases and 0 bases, with 5 bases remaining between them. The CDR3 is 14 amino acids. Germline loops: CDR1 LGHNA, CDR2 YSLEER. CDR3 loop: CASSQDMANYGYTF. The CDR3 nucleotides are TGCGCCAGCAGCCAAGATATGGCTAACTATGGCTACACCTTC.

This clonotype was seen a handful of times. This rearrangement joins TRBV19 to TRBJ1-1; D ambiguous. Germline V gene lookup returns CDR1 LNHDA and CDR2 SQIVND (reference sequence). Trimming left V 7 bases short and J 6 bases short, with 9 bases between. This CDR3 spans 11 amino acids. The CDR3 sequence: CASMIGPEAFF. CDR3 nucleotide sequence: TGTGCCAGTATGATCGGCCCTGAAGCTTTCTTT.

This clonotype has a count of ten or more. This sequence joins TRBV28 and TRBJ1-1; D gene unclear. CDR1 and CDR2 (germline): MDHEN, SYDVKM. The V end lost 8 bases, the J end lost 2 bases, and 9 bases lay between the germline ends. This CDR3 region has 12 residues. In DNA, the CDR3 is TGTGCCAGCGAGTCAGTAAACACTGAAGCTTTCTTT. The encoded protein is CASESVNTEAFF.

This clonotype has only a few counts. V and J are TRBV7-9 and TRBJ1-3; a weak D match, TRBD1 (6 bases). The CDR3 loop spans 15 amino acids. Trimming removed 4 bases from V and 0 bases from J, with 10 bases in between. Germline V gene lookup returns CDR1 SEHNR and CDR2 FQNEAQ (reference sequence). In nucleotides, the CDR3 is TGTGCCAGCAGCTACCGAGGGGGCTCTGGAAACACCATATATTTT. Translating gives CASSYRGGSGNTIYF.

The sample holds many counts of this clonotype. The chain recombines TRBV5-5 with TRBJ2-6; D unresolved. This CDR3 is 14 amino acids long. CDR1 and CDR2 from the germline V gene are SGHKS and YYEKEE (reference sequence). V dropped 3 bases and J dropped 2 bases, with 6 bases sitting between them. CDR3 nucleotides: TGTGCCAGCAGCTCCGGCCCTGGGGCCAACGTCCTGACTTTC. Translating it yields CASSSGPGANVLTF.

This clonotype has more than one count but fewer than ten. The gene calls are TRBV23-1 and TRBJ2-3, with 7 bases fitting TRBD1. TRBV23-1 is labeled an ORF, and its function is uncertain. The CDR3 loop spans 16 amino acids. V lost 0 bases, J lost 4 bases, and 7 bases stayed unmatched. The CDR3 spells CASSQSTGEVPDTQYF. The CDR3 DNA reads TGCGCCAGCAGTCAATCCACAGGGGAAGTGCCAGATACGCAGTATTTT.

Of note for this clonotype: Its ends do not fully match the called genes, so a read error is possible. The genes are TRBV7-7 and TRBJ2-1; D is perhaps TRBD2 (5 bases). Looked up from germline, CDR1 is SSHAT and CDR2 is FNYEAQ (reference sequence). The CDR3 extends over 13 amino acids. The CDR3 reads CASSLASANEQFF. In DNA, the CDR3 is TGTGCTAGCAGCTTAGCGTCGGCCAATGAGCAGTTCTTC.

This clonotype has a handful of counts. The chain combines TRBV9 with TRBJ2-7, with 11 bases lining up with TRBD2. There are 17 residues in the CDR3. Germline CDR1 SGDLS, CDR2 YYNGEE. V shed 4 bases, J shed 3 bases, and the junction held 12 bases outside the gene matches. The CDR3 sequence is CASSPPRSGGAGYEQYF. The CDR3 nucleotides are TGTGCCAGCAGCCCCCCCCGTAGCGGGGGGGCCGGCTACGAGCAGTACTTC.